Listed below are T cell receptor beta chains from one sample, sequenced in a study of shared clonotypes between healthy human individuals. Method: immunoSEQ multiplex PCR; TCRdb's copy keeps in-frame clones and lacks some. The repertoire holds a few hundred thousand clones, with approximately 70% as singletons. Sample: memory CD4+ T cells sorted from blood. These receptor sequences come from a man aged 25 to 40 in good health. Both conserved end residues are part of each CDR3. The D gene is left open where the match is weak. Where a row states a size, it is once, few, many or the class of an expanded clone; other rows omit it.

CDR3nt	CDR3aa	d_gene	abundance	v_gene	j_gene
TGTGCCAGCAGTCCAACCCGGGACAGGGGGCGTACGCAGTATTTT	CASSPTRDRGRTQYF	TRBD1	NA	TRBV6-1	TRBJ2-3
TGTGCCAGCAGTGAAGCAACCTACGAGCAGTACTTC	CASSEATYEQYF	NA	NA	TRBV6-1	TRBJ2-7
TGTGCCAGTAGTATAACCCCCGCAGGGGTGGGCAATGAGCAGTTCTTC	CASSITPAGVGNEQFF	NA	NA	TRBV19	TRBJ2-1
TGTGCCAGCTCACTTACTACTTCGGGACTAGCGGCCACAGATACGCAGTATTTT	CASSLTTSGLAATDTQYF	TRBD2	NA	TRBV18	TRBJ2-3
TGCCGCGGGGGGGACAGGGGTGGCTACACCTTC	CRGGDRGGYTF	TRBD1	NA	TRBV29-1	TRBJ1-2
TGTGCCAGCAAGGCCACCAGGAACACTGAAGCTTTCTTT	CASKATRNTEAFF	NA	NA	TRBV2	TRBJ1-1
TGTGCCAGCAGCTCGACGGGGCGTAAATCTTACGAGCAGTACTTC	CASSSTGRKSYEQYF	NA	NA	TRBV7-9	TRBJ2-7
TGTGCCAGCGGCCCAGGGGATTTT	CASGPGDF	NA	few	TRBV6-1	TRBJ1-1
TGTGCCAGCAGTCTGGAAAGGGTTTTGGGCTACACCTTC	CASSLERVLGYTF	NA	NA	TRBV5-8	TRBJ1-2
TGTGCCAGCGAATTGGCATTAGATACGCAGTATTTT	CASELALDTQYF	NA	many	TRBV2	TRBJ2-3
TGTGCCAGCAGCTTGGAGTCCACCAGCCTCTATGGCTACACCTTC	CASSLESTSLYGYTF	NA	NA	TRBV5-4	TRBJ1-2
TGTGCCAGCAGTGAAGCGGAGCCCCCAGATACGCAGTATTTT	CASSEAEPPDTQYF	NA	NA	TRBV2	TRBJ2-3
TGTGCCAGCAGCAAATTTGGAGATGGACAGGGCCGGAACACCATATATTTT	CASSKFGDGQGRNTIYF	NA	NA	TRBV21-1	TRBJ1-3
TGTGCCAGCAGCTTAAGTGGGGGGGAGACCCAGTACTTC	CASSLSGGETQYF	NA	NA	TRBV5-6	TRBJ2-5
TGTGCCAGCAGGGGGGCCGGGATCGCCGGGGAGCTGTTTTTT	CASRGAGIAGELFF	NA	NA	TRBV28	TRBJ2-2
TGTGCCATCAGTGAGGGGACAGGGGGTAGCGAGGAGCTGTTTTTT	CAISEGTGGSEELFF	TRBD1	NA	TRBV10-3	TRBJ2-2
TGCGCCAGCAGCCGAACGACTAGCGGGAAAATGAATGAGCAGTTCTTC	CASSRTTSGKMNEQFF	TRBD2	NA	TRBV5-1	TRBJ2-1
TGTGCCAGCAGCGTAGACGGCACAGATACGCAGTATTTT	CASSVDGTDTQYF	NA	NA	TRBV9	TRBJ2-3
TGCGCCAGCAGACAGGACAACTACGAGCAGTACTTC	CASRQDNYEQYF	NA	few	TRBV5-1	TRBJ2-7
TGTGCCAGCAGTTATAGACAGGGTAATCGTCCCCAGCATTTT	CASSYRQGNRPQHF	TRBD1	NA	TRBV6-5	TRBJ1-5
TGTGCCAGCAGCTTATATAGCGGGACTAGCACAGATACGCAGTATTTT	CASSLYSGTSTDTQYF	TRBD2	once	TRBV4-2	TRBJ2-3
TGTGCCAGCAGAGAGGGGGGGACAGTTTCCTACGAGCAGTACTTC	CASREGGTVSYEQYF	NA	NA	TRBV2	TRBJ2-7
TGTGCCAGCAGTTTTTTGCTAGCTAGCCACAATGAGCAGTTCTTC	CASSFLLASHNEQFF	NA	NA	TRBV27	TRBJ2-1
TGCGCCAGCAGGTTACCGGGACAGGGCAGCACAGATACGCAGTATTTT	CASRLPGQGSTDTQYF	TRBD1	NA	TRBV5-1	TRBJ2-3
TGTGCCAGCAAGGCAGGGGGTTCCTACAATGAGCAGTTCTTC	CASKAGGSYNEQFF	TRBD1	NA	TRBV28	TRBJ2-1
TGTGCCAGCACCCGAACTAATACCTACGAGCAGTACTTC	CASTRTNTYEQYF	NA	NA	TRBV6-6	TRBJ2-7
TGCGCCAGCAGCCAAGAGGACCAAACCGGGGAGCTGTTTTTT	CASSQEDQTGELFF	NA	NA	TRBV4-1	TRBJ2-2
TGTGCCAGCAGTTCCGGGGCGCCGGGAATCCAGTACTTC	CASSSGAPGIQYF	NA	NA	TRBV28	TRBJ2-5
TGTGCCAGCAGTGACCAGGGTCTCTCCGGGGAGCTGTTTTTT	CASSDQGLSGELFF	NA	NA	TRBV6-1	TRBJ2-2
TGTGCCAGCAGCTTAGGTCCAGGGGAGAACACCTACGAGCAGTACTTC	CASSLGPGENTYEQYF	NA	NA	TRBV11-2	TRBJ2-7
TGTGCCAGCAAGGGAGGGTCCCCAGGCTACGAGCAGTACTTC	CASKGGSPGYEQYF	TRBD2	NA	TRBV6-1	TRBJ2-7
TGTGCCAGCAGCTTAAACAGGGACAGAAACACCATATATTTT	CASSLNRDRNTIYF	NA	NA	TRBV7-2	TRBJ1-3
TGTGCCAGCAGGGCAGATCAAGAGACCCAGTACTTC	CASRADQETQYF	NA	NA	TRBV2	TRBJ2-5
TGTGCCAGCAGCGGGGAGAGCCGGGGGTCCTACGAGCAGTACTTC	CASSGESRGSYEQYF	NA	NA	TRBV5-5	TRBJ2-7
TGTGCCAGCAGCCATAGGAACAGGGCGAACACCGGGGAGCTGTTTTTT	CASSHRNRANTGELFF	NA	NA	TRBV7-6	TRBJ2-2
TGTGCCACCAGGGGGACTAGTAGGGATACGCAGTATTTT	CATRGTSRDTQYF	NA	NA	TRBV28	TRBJ2-3
TGTGCCAGCAGCTTAGGCCCTCTCCCCTACGAGCAGTACTTC	CASSLGPLPYEQYF	NA	NA	TRBV7-8	TRBJ2-7
TGCGCCAGCAGCCCGGGGACACACACAGATACGCAGTATTTT	CASSPGTHTDTQYF	NA	NA	TRBV5-1	TRBJ2-3
TGCGCCAGCAGCGAGGTCGGAGGGGGGACCTACGAGCAGTACTTC	CASSEVGGGTYEQYF	NA	NA	TRBV5-1	TRBJ2-7
TGTGCCAGCAGTTATCGGCGAGGGGAGGATGAGCAGTTCTTC	CASSYRRGEDEQFF	NA	NA	TRBV6-5	TRBJ2-1
TGTGCCAGCTCACCCCGGACGGAAAACACTGAAGCTTTCTTT	CASSPRTENTEAFF	NA	NA	TRBV18	TRBJ1-1
TGCGCCAGCAGTGAGGACACTCAAGAGACCCAGTACTTC	CASSEDTQETQYF	NA	few	TRBV10-2	TRBJ2-5
TGCGCCAGCAGCTTGGGAGACACTGTGGTCGATGAGCAGTTCTTC	CASSLGDTVVDEQFF	NA	NA	TRBV5-1	TRBJ2-1
TGTGCCAGCAGCGTAGTAGGGGCTAGCACAGATACGCAGTATTTT	CASSVVGASTDTQYF	NA	NA	TRBV9	TRBJ2-3
TGTGCCAGCAGCTCAAAGCGGGCCTACAATGAGCAGTTCTTC	CASSSKRAYNEQFF	NA	NA	TRBV11-2	TRBJ2-1
TGTGCCAGCAGTTTGCGGGAGTTCGCCTACAATGAGCAGTTCTTC	CASSLREFAYNEQFF	TRBD2	NA	TRBV6-1	TRBJ2-1